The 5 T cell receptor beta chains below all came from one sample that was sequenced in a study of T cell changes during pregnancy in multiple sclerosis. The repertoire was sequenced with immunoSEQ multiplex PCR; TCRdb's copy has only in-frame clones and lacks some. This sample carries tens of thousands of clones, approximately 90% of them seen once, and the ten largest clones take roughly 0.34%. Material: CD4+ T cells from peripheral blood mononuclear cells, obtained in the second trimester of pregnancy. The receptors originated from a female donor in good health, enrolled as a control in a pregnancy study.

The CDR3 sequence is CASSHLVGLGGNTIYF. Here the CDR3 DNA reads TGCGCCAGCAGCCACCTAGTCGGGTTAGGAGGAAACACCATATATTTT. V and J are TRBV4-1 and TRBJ1-3; D is unclear. The V end was cut by 3 bases, the J end by 4 bases, with 16 bases between. Germline CDR1 and CDR2: MGHRA and YSYEKL. This CDR3 spans 16 amino acids.

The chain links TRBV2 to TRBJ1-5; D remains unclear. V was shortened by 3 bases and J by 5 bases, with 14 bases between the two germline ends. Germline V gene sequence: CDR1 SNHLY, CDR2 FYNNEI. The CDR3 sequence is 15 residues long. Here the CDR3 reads CASSDVDVFYQPQHF. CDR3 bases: TGTGCCAGCAGTGATGTAGATGTATTTTATCAGCCCCAGCATTTT.

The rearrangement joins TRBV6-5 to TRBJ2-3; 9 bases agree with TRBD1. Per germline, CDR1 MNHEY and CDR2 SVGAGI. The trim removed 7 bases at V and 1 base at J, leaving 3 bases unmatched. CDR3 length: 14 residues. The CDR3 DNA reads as TGTGCCAGCAAACAGGGGGCAGGCACAGATACGCAGTATTTT. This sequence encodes CASKQGAGTDTQYF.

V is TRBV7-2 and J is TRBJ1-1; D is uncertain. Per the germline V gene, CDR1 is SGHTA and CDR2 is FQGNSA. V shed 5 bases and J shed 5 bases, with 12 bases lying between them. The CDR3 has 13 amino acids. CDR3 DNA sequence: TGTGCCAGCAGCCCATGGCCCTCGACTGAAGCTTTCTTT. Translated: CASSPWPSTEAFF. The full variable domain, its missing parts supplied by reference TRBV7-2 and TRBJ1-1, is GAGVSQSPSNKVTEKGKDVELRCDPISGHTALYWYRQSLGQGLEFLIYFQGNSAPDKSGLPSDRFSAERTGGSVSTLTIQRTQQEDSAVYLCASSPWPSTEAFFGQGTRLTVV.

CDR3 region: CASSPSGGADTQYF. The CDR3 DNA reads as TGTGCCAGCAGCCCTAGCGGGGGGGCCGATACGCAGTATTTT. V is TRBV7-3 and J is TRBJ2-3; 12 bases line up with TRBD2. The CDR3 consists of 14 residues. V lost 5 bases, J lost 6 bases, and 3 bases stayed unmatched. Germline CDR1 reads SGHTA; CDR2 reads FQGTGA.